The text below deals with one TCR beta chain. This entry belongs to a study of blood T cell repertoires in COVID-19. Background on the study: The United States, Italy and Spain supplied acute and convalescent COVID-19 samples. Sample material is recorded as cDNA or gDNA derived from T cells, B-cell-depleted T cells, or PBMCs.

The authors' processing: Quantification of nucleated cells was approximated via reference gene primer amplification. Measured with immunoSEQ multiplex PCR; TCRdb has only the in-frame clones, and not every one. V, J and clone size are those of that table, while D and trimming were read from the DNA. The sample holds roughly 150,000 clones; around 83% are singletons and the top ten take more than 6.5%. Germline V gene sequence: CDR1 MGHRA, CDR2 YSYEKL. CDR3 length: 15 amino acids. J gave up 5 bases and V 0 bases, and 6 bases lay outside the gene matches. Input material: peripheral blood. V and J are TRBV4-1 and TRBJ1-1; 7 bases are a match to TRBD1. The source is a woman aged 60 to 75 with COVID-19, enrolled during active disease. The CDR3 region has the DNA TGCGCCAGCAGCCAAGAGAGACAGGGAGGAACTGAAGCTTTCTTT. It yields the protein CASSQERQGGTEAFF.